This is a list of T cell receptor beta chains from one sample in a study of cytomegalovirus exposure and HLA in healthy donors. Using immunoSEQ multiplex PCR, the repertoire was profiled, and TCRdb retains in-frame clones only, with some absent. The repertoire includes 150,000 to 200,000 clones, around 80% of them detected once, and about 1.5% sits in the top ten. The sequencing input was PBMCs. The receptors originated from a man aged 18 to 35 in good health and CMV-seronegative. The CDR3 runs from the conserved cysteine through the conserved F or W. The D gene is left open where the match is weak. Expanded clones get a size class; other rows say once, few or many, or leave the size out.

CDR3aa: CASSQGTEGVTEAFF
CDR3nt: TGCGCCAGCAGCCAAGGGACAGAGGGGGTCACTGAAGCTTTCTTT
v_gene: TRBV4-3
j_gene: TRBJ1-1
d_gene: .
len: 15
abundance: .

CDR3aa: CASSEGGGAYNEQFF
CDR3nt: TGTGCCAGCAGTGAGGGCGGTGGGGCGTACAATGAGCAGTTCTTC
v_gene: TRBV6-4
j_gene: TRBJ2-1
d_gene: .
len: 15
abundance: .

CDR3aa: CASSSTGQNTGELFF
CDR3nt: TGTGCCAGCAGCTCGACGGGACAGAACACCGGGGAGCTGTTTTTT
v_gene: TRBV7-6
j_gene: TRBJ2-2
d_gene: .
len: 15
abundance: .

CDR3aa: CASSGSSRLNEQFF
CDR3nt: TGTGCCAGCAGCGGTAGTTCACGTCTAAATGAGCAGTTCTTC
v_gene: TRBV9
j_gene: TRBJ2-1
d_gene: .
len: 14
abundance: few

CDR3aa: CASSPTGTGNNEQFF
CDR3nt: TGTGCCAGCAGTCCCACCGGGACAGGGAACAATGAGCAGTTCTTC
v_gene: TRBV6-5
j_gene: TRBJ2-1
d_gene: TRBD1
len: 15
abundance: .

CDR3aa: CASSIRRLNKETQYF
CDR3nt: TGTGCCAGTAGTATCCGGCGACTGAACAAAGAGACCCAGTACTTC
v_gene: TRBV19
j_gene: TRBJ2-5
d_gene: .
len: 15
abundance: .

CDR3aa: CASSGIYGYTF
CDR3nt: TGTGCCAGCAGCGGGATCTATGGCTACACCTTC
v_gene: TRBV6-1
j_gene: TRBJ1-2
d_gene: .
len: 11
abundance: .

CDR3aa: CASSDAGTSVNTQYF
CDR3nt: TGTGCCAGCAGTGATGCCGGGACTAGCGTAAATACGCAGTATTTT
v_gene: TRBV2
j_gene: TRBJ2-3
d_gene: TRBD2
len: 15
abundance: .

CDR3aa: CASSLVSDRGNDGYTF
CDR3nt: TGCGCCAGCAGCTTGGTTTCGGACAGGGGGAATGACGGCTACACCTTC
v_gene: TRBV5-1
j_gene: TRBJ1-2
d_gene: TRBD1
len: 16
abundance: .

CDR3aa: CASSPVPGLAGSNQETQYF
CDR3nt: TGTGCCAGCAGCCCGGTCCCGGGACTAGCGGGATCCAACCAAGAGACCCAGTACTTC
v_gene: TRBV9
j_gene: TRBJ2-5
d_gene: TRBD2
len: 19
abundance: .

CDR3aa: CASSLVASGGLDEQFF
CDR3nt: TGTGCCAGCAGCTTAGTAGCCTCCGGGGGGTTGGATGAGCAGTTCTTC
v_gene: TRBV7-8
j_gene: TRBJ2-1
d_gene: TRBD2
len: 16
abundance: .

CDR3aa: CASSQRGGYQETQYF
CDR3nt: TGTGCCAGCAGCCAAAGGGGGGGGTACCAAGAGACCCAGTACTTC
v_gene: TRBV7-2
j_gene: TRBJ2-5
d_gene: .
len: 15
abundance: .

CDR3aa: CASSLDQQDYGYTF
CDR3nt: TGTGCCAGCAGCTTGGACCAGCAGGACTATGGCTACACCTTC
v_gene: TRBV5-4
j_gene: TRBJ1-2
d_gene: .
len: 14
abundance: .

CDR3aa: CATRRYAGTGELFF
CDR3nt: TGTGCCACCAGAAGGTACGCGGGCACCGGGGAGCTGTTTTTT
v_gene: TRBV15
j_gene: TRBJ2-2
d_gene: .
len: 14
abundance: .

CDR3aa: CASSLIAGEETQYF
CDR3nt: TGTGCCAGCAGCTTAATAGCGGGGGAAGAGACCCAGTACTTC
v_gene: TRBV7-9
j_gene: TRBJ2-5
d_gene: TRBD2
len: 14
abundance: .

CDR3aa: CASSLLAGVNHEQFF
CDR3nt: TGCGCCAGCAGCTTACTAGCGGGAGTTAACCATGAGCAGTTCTTC
v_gene: TRBV5-1
j_gene: TRBJ2-1
d_gene: TRBD2
len: 15
abundance: .

CDR3aa: CASTPIRGMDGYTF
CDR3nt: TGTGCCAGCACGCCAATCAGGGGAATGGATGGCTACACCTTC
v_gene: TRBV5-8
j_gene: TRBJ1-2
d_gene: .
len: 14
abundance: .

CDR3aa: CASSYRGSGVYEQYF
CDR3nt: TGTGCCAGCAGCTATCGTGGTAGCGGGGTCTACGAGCAGTACTTC
v_gene: TRBV5-6
j_gene: TRBJ2-7
d_gene: TRBD2
len: 15
abundance: .

CDR3aa: CASSYSIQNTNYGYTF
CDR3nt: TGTGCCAGCAGTTACTCGATCCAGAACACTAACTATGGCTACACCTTC
v_gene: TRBV6-5
j_gene: TRBJ1-2
d_gene: .
len: 16
abundance: .

CDR3aa: CASSFRVWSEAFF
CDR3nt: TGTGCCAGCAGTTTCCGGGTCTGGTCGGAAGCTTTCTTT
v_gene: TRBV27
j_gene: TRBJ1-1
d_gene: .
len: 13
abundance: once

CDR3aa: CASSLVAGKNNEQFF
CDR3nt: TGCGCCAGCAGCTTGGTTGCGGGGAAGAACAATGAGCAGTTCTTC
v_gene: TRBV5-1
j_gene: TRBJ2-1
d_gene: .
len: 15
abundance: .

CDR3aa: CASSLFYEGKGNTIYF
CDR3nt: TGTGCCAGCAGTTTATTTTACGAGGGAAAAGGAAACACCATATATTTT
v_gene: TRBV27
j_gene: TRBJ1-3
d_gene: .
len: 16
abundance: .

CDR3aa: CASSPAGGNPLYEQYF
CDR3nt: TGTGCCAGCAGTCCAGCAGGGGGCAACCCCCTCTACGAGCAGTACTTC
v_gene: TRBV11-2
j_gene: TRBJ2-7
d_gene: TRBD1
len: 16
abundance: .

CDR3aa: CASSFKDRVPQQNTGELFF
CDR3nt: TGTGCCAGCAGCTTTAAGGACAGGGTACCTCAACAGAACACCGGGGAGCTGTTTTTT
v_gene: TRBV7-9
j_gene: TRBJ2-2
d_gene: TRBD1
len: 19
abundance: few

CDR3aa: CALRASGQADTQYF
CDR3nt: TGTGCCCTCAGAGCATCCGGACAGGCAGATACGCAGTATTTT
v_gene: TRBV10-3
j_gene: TRBJ2-3
d_gene: TRBD1
len: 14
abundance: .

CDR3aa: CAWSLAGVTDTQYF
CDR3nt: TGTGCCTGGAGCCTAGCGGGGGTAACAGATACGCAGTATTTT
v_gene: TRBV30
j_gene: TRBJ2-3
d_gene: TRBD2
len: 14
abundance: .

CDR3aa: CASSLGLNTGELFF
CDR3nt: TGTGCCAGCAGCTTAGGACTAAACACCGGGGAGCTGTTTTTT
v_gene: TRBV7-2
j_gene: TRBJ2-2
d_gene: .
len: 14
abundance: .

CDR3aa: CASSSEKQGIWDTQYF
CDR3nt: TGCGCCAGCAGCTCGGAGAAACAGGGTATCTGGGATACGCAGTATTTT
v_gene: TRBV5-1
j_gene: TRBJ2-3
d_gene: .
len: 16
abundance: .

CDR3aa: CASSLGDRVEYEQYF
CDR3nt: TGTGCCAGCAGCCTCGGGGACAGGGTCGAATACGAGCAGTACTTC
v_gene: TRBV7-9
j_gene: TRBJ2-7
d_gene: TRBD1
len: 15
abundance: .

CDR3aa: CATSRDPTASGANVLTF
CDR3nt: TGTGCCACCAGCAGAGATCCAACAGCCTCTGGGGCCAACGTCCTGACTTTC
v_gene: TRBV15
j_gene: TRBJ2-6
d_gene: .
len: 17
abundance: few

CDR3aa: CASSPPGGEVGTGELFF
CDR3nt: TGTGCCAGCAGCCCTCCCGGAGGGGAGGTTGGCACCGGGGAGCTGTTTTTT
v_gene: TRBV7-9
j_gene: TRBJ2-2
d_gene: .
len: 17
abundance: few

CDR3aa: CASSLAPGGLGAGELFF
CDR3nt: TGTGCCAGCAGCTTAGCACCAGGGGGCCTGGGCGCCGGGGAGCTGTTTTTT
v_gene: TRBV7-3
j_gene: TRBJ2-2
d_gene: TRBD1
len: 17
abundance: .